Listed below are T cell receptor beta chains from one sample, sequenced in a study of T cells in Graves' hyperthyroidism and ophthalmopathy. One entry per CDR3 protein results from TCRdb running MiXCR on the multiplex PCR reads. This table has 250,000 to 350,000 distinct CDR3 sequences, about a sixth appearing once. Source material: blood. Receptor source: a woman aged 60-75 years with Graves' ophthalmopathy. The CDR3 runs from the conserved cysteine through the conserved F or W. The order of the fields is J gene, V gene, D gene, clone size, CDR3 protein, CDR3 DNA. D genes are given only for firm matches. Some rows have no size entry. The others give once, few or many, or a class for an expanded clone.

TRBJ2-1	TRBV6-1	TRBD1	many	CASSGTGNYNEQFF	TGTGCCAGCAGCGGGACAGGGAATTACAATGAGCAGTTCTTC
TRBJ1-1	TRBV7-9	.	few	CASSFGISTEAFF	TGTGCCAGCAGCTTTGGGATTAGCACTGAAGCTTTCTTT
TRBJ1-2	TRBV12-3/TRBV12-4	.	many	CASSLTEITYGYTF	TGTGCCAGCAGTTTGACAGAAATTACTTATGGCTACACCTTC
TRBJ1-2	TRBV6-1	.	few	CASSAPELEGGYTF	TGTGCCAGCAGTGCGCCCGAGCTCGAGGGGGGCTACACCTTC
TRBJ2-2	TRBV15	.	.	CATSPITGTGELFF	TGTGCCACCAGCCCTATAACAGGGACCGGGGAGCTGTTTTTT
TRBJ2-7	TRBV6-2/TRBV6-3	.	.	CASSRTLTYEQYF	TGTGCCAGCAGTCGTACACTTACCTACGAGCAGTACTTC
TRBJ1-5	TRBV16	.	few	CASSQLPSEGGNQPQHF	TGTGCCAGCAGCCAATTGCCCAGTGAGGGTGGCAATCAGCCCCAGCATTTT
TRBJ1-1	TRBV2	.	many	CASSFGQLEAFF	TGTGCCAGCAGCTTCGGACAGTTAGAAGCTTTCTTT
TRBJ2-2	TRBV20-1	.	.	CSARDRESTGELLF	TGCAGTGCTAGAGACAGGGAGTCCACCGGGGAGCTGCTTTTT
TRBJ2-1	TRBV5-5	.	many	CASSLGPDNEQFF	TGTGCCAGCAGCTTGGGTCCAGATAATGAGCAGTTCTTC
TRBJ1-2	TRBV20-1	.	many	CSARVSGESGYTF	TGCAGTGCTAGAGTATCGGGGGAGTCTGGCTACACCTTC
TRBJ2-1	TRBV19	TRBD1	.	CASMRDRVNNEQFF	TGTGCCAGTATGCGGGACAGGGTAAATAATGAGCAGTTCTTC
TRBJ1-1	TRBV5-1	.	few	CASSQTEGLTEAFF	TGCGCCAGCAGCCAGACTGAGGGCCTGACTGAAGCTTTCTTT
TRBJ2-3	TRBV12-3/TRBV12-4	TRBD2	.	CASSLSGRATDTQYF	TGTGCCAGCAGTTTGAGCGGGAGGGCCACAGATACGCAGTATTTT
TRBJ1-4	TRBV5-1	TRBD1	many	CASSTAPGQRDEKLFF	TGCGCCAGCAGCACCGCTCCGGGACAGAGGGATGAAAAACTGTTTTTT
TRBJ2-7	TRBV7-6	TRBD2	few	CASSPVSGGGEQYF	TGTGCCAGCAGCCCAGTCAGCGGGGGGGGCGAGCAGTACTTC
TRBJ1-1	TRBV6-2/TRBV6-3	.	few	CASSYWATTRDTEAFF	TGTGCCAGCAGTTACTGGGCCACCACTCGCGACACTGAAGCTTTCTTT
TRBJ2-7	TRBV18	.	many	CASSRRQEPYEQYF	TGTGCCAGCTCACGCCGACAGGAACCCTACGAGCAGTACTTC
TRBJ2-2	TRBV25-1	.	once	CASTETGELFF	TGTGCCAGTACAGAGACCGGGGAGCTGTTTTTT
TRBJ2-5	TRBV11-3	.	many	CASSQSGTQYF	TGTGCCAGCAGCCAGAGTGGGACCCAGTACTTC
TRBJ2-1	TRBV24-1	.	few	CATSDPLGPNNEQFF	TGTGCCACCAGTGATCCCTTGGGCCCGAACAATGAGCAGTTCTTC
TRBJ2-3	TRBV30	.	many	CAWSVRRRTDTQYF	TGTGCCTGGAGTGTCAGGCGGCGCACAGATACGCAGTATTTT
TRBJ2-1	TRBV19	.	.	CASGRDYNEQFF	TGTGCCAGTGGCAGGGATTACAATGAGCAGTTCTTC
TRBJ2-7	TRBV7-9	.	many	CASSSEMVSYEQYF	TGTGCCAGCAGCTCAGAGATGGTATCCTACGAGCAGTACTTC
TRBJ2-1	TRBV19	.	once	CASSASWEQFF	TGTGCCAGTAGTGCCTCCTGGGAGCAGTTCTTC
TRBJ2-1	TRBV20-1	TRBD2	.	CSASDWAGEGNEQFF	TGCAGTGCTAGTGACTGGGCGGGAGAGGGTAATGAGCAGTTCTTC